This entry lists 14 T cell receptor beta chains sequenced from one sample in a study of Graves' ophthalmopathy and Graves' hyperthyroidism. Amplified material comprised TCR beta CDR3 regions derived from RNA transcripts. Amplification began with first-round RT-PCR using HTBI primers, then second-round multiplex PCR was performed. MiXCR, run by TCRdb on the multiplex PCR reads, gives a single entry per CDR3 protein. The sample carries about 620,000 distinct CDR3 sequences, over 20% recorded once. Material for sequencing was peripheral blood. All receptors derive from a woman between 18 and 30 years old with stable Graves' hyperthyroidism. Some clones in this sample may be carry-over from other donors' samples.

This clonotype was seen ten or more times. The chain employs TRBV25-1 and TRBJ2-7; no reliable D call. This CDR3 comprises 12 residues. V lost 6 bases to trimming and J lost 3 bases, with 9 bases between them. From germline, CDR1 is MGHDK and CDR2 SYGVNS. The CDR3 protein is CASRAAYYEQYF. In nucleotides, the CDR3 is TGTGCCAGCAGGGCCGCCTACTACGAGCAGTACTTC.

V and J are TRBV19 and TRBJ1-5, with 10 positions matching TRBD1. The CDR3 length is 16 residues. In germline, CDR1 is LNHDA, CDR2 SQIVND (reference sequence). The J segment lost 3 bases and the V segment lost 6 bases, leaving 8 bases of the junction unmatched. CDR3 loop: CASSVRTGGSNQPQHF. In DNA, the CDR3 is TGTGCCAGTAGCGTCCGGACAGGGGGATCCAATCAGCCCCAGCATTTT.

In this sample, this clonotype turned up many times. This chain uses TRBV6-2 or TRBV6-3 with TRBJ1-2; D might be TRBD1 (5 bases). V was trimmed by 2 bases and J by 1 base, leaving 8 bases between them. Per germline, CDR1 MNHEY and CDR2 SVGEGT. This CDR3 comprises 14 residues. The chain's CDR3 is CASSYPTDNYGYTF. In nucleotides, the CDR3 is TGTGCCAGCAGTTACCCGACAGATAACTATGGCTACACCTTC.

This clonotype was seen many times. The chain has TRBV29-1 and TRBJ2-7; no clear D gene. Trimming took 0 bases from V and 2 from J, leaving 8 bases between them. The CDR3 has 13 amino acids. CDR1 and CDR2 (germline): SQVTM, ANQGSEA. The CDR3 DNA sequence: TGCAGCGTTGAAGAGCAACAACCCTACGAGCAGTACTTC. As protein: CSVEEQQPYEQYF.

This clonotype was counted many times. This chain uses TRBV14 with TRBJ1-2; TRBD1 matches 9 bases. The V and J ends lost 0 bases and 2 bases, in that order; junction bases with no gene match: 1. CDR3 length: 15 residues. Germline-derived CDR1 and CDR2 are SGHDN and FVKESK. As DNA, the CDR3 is TGTGCCAGCAGCCAAGACGGGACAGGGAACTATGGCTACACCTTC. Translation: CASSQDGTGNYGYTF.

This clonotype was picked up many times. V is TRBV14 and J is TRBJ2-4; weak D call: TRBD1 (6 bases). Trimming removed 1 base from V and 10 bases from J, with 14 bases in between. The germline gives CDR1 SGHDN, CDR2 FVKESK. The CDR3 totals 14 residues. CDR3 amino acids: CASSQGRSGEIQYF. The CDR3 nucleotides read TGTGCCAGCAGCCAAGGAAGGTCAGGGGAGATTCAGTACTTC.

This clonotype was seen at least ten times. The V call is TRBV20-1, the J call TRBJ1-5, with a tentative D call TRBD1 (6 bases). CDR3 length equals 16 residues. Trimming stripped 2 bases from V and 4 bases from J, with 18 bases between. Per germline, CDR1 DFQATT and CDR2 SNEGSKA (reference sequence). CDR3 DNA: TGCAGTGCTAGACCTAAATGGTCACAGGGTAATCAGCCCCAGCATTTT. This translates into CSARPKWSQGNQPQHF.

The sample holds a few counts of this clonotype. The CDR3 region has the DNA TGTGCCATCAGTGAGAGACTAGCGGGAGATCTGGACTCCTACGAGCAGTACTTC. Translation: CAISERLAGDLDSYEQYF. The chain links TRBV10-3 to TRBJ2-7; the match to TRBD2 covers 12 bases. This CDR3 is built from 18 residues. Germline CDR1 is ENHRY and CDR2 is SYGVKD. Losses at the gene ends were 2 bases for V and 0 bases for J; bases not matched to a gene: 8.

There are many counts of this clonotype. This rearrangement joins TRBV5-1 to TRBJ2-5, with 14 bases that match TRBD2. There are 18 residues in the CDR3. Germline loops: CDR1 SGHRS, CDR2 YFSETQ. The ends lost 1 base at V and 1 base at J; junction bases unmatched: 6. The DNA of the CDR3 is TGCGCCAGCAGCTTGTATGGACTAGCGGGGGGAGTCCAAGAGACCCAGTACTTC. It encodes CASSLYGLAGGVQETQYF.

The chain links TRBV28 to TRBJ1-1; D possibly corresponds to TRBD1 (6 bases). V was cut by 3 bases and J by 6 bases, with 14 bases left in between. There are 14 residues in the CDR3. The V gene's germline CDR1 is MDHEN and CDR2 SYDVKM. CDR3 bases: TGTGCCAGCAGTTTGGGGGGCGGATTTGCTGAAGCTTTCTTT. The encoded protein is CASSLGGGFAEAFF.

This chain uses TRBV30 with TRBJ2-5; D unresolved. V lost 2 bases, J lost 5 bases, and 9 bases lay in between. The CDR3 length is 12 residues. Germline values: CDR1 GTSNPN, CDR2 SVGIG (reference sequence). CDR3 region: CAWSPTVETQYF. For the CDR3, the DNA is TGTGCCTGGAGTCCCACTGTTGAGACCCAGTACTTC.

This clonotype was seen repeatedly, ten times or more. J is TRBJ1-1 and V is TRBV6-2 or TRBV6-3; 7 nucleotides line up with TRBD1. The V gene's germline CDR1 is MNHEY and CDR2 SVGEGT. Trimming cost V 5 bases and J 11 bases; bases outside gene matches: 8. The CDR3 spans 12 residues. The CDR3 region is CASSVEGARAFF. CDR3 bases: TGTGCCAGCAGTGTCGAGGGGGCTCGGGCTTTCTTT.

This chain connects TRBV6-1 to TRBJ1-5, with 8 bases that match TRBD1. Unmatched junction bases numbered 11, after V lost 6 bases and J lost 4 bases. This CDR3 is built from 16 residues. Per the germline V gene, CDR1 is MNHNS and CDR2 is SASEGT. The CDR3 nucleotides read TGTGCCAGCAGCCCCGCGTGGACAGGGTGGAATCAGCCCCAGCATTTT. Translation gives CASSPAWTGWNQPQHF.

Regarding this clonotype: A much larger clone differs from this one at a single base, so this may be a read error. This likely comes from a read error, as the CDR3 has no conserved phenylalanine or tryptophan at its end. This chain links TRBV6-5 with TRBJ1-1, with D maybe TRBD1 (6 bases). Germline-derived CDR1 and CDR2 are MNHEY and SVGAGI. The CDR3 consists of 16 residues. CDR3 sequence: CASGYLPTGPGTEAFL. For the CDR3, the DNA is TGTGCCAGCGGTTACCTACCGACAGGACCGGGCACTGAAGCTTTCCTT.